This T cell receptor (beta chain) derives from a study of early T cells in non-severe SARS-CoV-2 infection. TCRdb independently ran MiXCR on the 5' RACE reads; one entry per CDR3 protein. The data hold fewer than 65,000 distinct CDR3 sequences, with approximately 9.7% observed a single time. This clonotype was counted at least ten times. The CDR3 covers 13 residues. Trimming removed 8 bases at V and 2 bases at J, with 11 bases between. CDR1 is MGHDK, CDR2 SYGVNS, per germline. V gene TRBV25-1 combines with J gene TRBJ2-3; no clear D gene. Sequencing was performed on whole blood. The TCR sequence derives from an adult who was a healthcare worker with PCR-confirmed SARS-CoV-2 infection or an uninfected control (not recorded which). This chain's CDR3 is CASRAHITDTQYF. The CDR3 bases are TGTGCCAGCCGTGCACATATCACAGATACGCAGTATTTT.